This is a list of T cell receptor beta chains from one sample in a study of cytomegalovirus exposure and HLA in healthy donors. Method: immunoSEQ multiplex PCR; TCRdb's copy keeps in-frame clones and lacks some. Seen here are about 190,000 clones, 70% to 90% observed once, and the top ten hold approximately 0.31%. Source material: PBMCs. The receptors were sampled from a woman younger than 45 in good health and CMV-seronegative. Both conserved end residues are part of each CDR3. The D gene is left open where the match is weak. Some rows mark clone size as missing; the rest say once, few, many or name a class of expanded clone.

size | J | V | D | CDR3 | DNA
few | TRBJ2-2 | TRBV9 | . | CASSPPTGRSTGELFF | TGTGCCAGCAGCCCACCGACAGGAAGGAGCACCGGGGAGCTGTTTTTT
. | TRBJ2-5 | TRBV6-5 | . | CASSYWQGGPTQYF | TGTGCCAGCAGTTACTGGCAGGGTGGTCCGACCCAGTACTTC
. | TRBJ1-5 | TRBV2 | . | CASSGKGIGNQPQHF | TGTGCCAGCTCCGGTAAGGGGATCGGCAATCAGCCCCAGCATTTT
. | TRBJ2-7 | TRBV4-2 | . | CASSQEWSGPPYEQYF | TGTGCCAGCAGCCAAGAGTGGTCCGGTCCCCCCTACGAGCAGTACTTC
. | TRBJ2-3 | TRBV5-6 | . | CASSLAGRTDTQYF | TGTGCCAGCAGCTTGGCAGGGCGCACAGATACGCAGTATTTT
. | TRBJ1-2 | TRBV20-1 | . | CSAGGVVYTF | TGCAGTGCGGGGGGAGTGGTCTACACCTTC
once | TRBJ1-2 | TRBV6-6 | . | CASSPGSTNYGYTF | TGTGCCAGCAGTCCCGGGAGTACTAACTATGGCTACACCTTC
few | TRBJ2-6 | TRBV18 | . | CASSPSRGFGANVLTF | TGTGCCAGCTCACCATCCAGGGGTTTTGGGGCCAACGTCCTGACTTTC
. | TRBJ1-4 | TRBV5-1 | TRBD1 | CASSKDTGGGEKLFF | TGCGCCAGCAGCAAAGACACAGGGGGCGGTGAAAAACTGTTTTTT
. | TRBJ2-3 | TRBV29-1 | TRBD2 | CSFTSGSSPTDTQYF | TGCAGCTTTACTAGCGGGAGTTCCCCCACAGATACGCAGTATTTT
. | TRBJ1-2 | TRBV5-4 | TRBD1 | CASSLAGQGVLGYTF | TGTGCCAGCAGCTTGGCGGGACAGGGTGTTTTAGGCTACACCTTC
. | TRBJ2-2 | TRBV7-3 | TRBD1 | CASRGDRGTGGELFF | TGTGCCAGCAGGGGGGACAGGGGAACTGGCGGGGAGCTGTTTTTT
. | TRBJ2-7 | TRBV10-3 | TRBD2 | CAISSRTSGDYQYF | TGTGCCATCAGTTCCCGGACTAGCGGCGATTACCAGTACTTC
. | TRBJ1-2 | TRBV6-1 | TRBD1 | CATQPGQHYGYTF | TGTGCCACCCAGCCGGGACAGCACTATGGCTACACCTTC
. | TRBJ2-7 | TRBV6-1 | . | CASSELASEQYF | TGTGCCAGCAGTGAATTAGCCTCGGAGCAGTACTTC
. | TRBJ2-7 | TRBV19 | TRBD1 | CASSANRGSGSYEQYF | TGTGCCAGTAGTGCGAACAGGGGTTCAGGCTCCTACGAGCAGTACTTC
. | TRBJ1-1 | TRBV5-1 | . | CASSKETVNTEAFF | TGCGCCAGCAGCAAGGAGACAGTGAACACTGAAGCTTTCTTT
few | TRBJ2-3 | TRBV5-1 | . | CASRAGTTYTDTQYF | TGCGCCAGCAGGGCCGGGACAACTTACACAGATACGCAGTATTTT
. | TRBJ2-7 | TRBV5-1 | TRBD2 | CASSKGLAGGPDEQYF | TGCGCCAGCAGCAAGGGACTAGCGGGGGGGCCTGACGAGCAGTACTTC
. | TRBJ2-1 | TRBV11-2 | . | CASSPNGNNEQFF | TGTGCCAGCAGCCCAAACGGTAACAATGAGCAGTTCTTC
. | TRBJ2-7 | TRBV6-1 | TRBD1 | CASAGQGPYEQYF | TGTGCCAGCGCGGGACAGGGACCCTACGAGCAGTACTTC
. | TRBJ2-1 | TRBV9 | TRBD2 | CASSTTSANNEQFF | TGTGCCAGCAGCACTACTAGCGCCAACAATGAGCAGTTCTTC